Shown below are 8 T cell receptor beta chains from a single sample sequenced in a study of response to subunit inactivated influenza vaccine. TCRdb re-called the RT-PCR reads with MiXCR, one entry per CDR3 protein. The sample carries 590,000 or so distinct CDR3 sequences, around 15% recorded once. Sample: PBMCs from blood, taken 14 to 15 days before vaccination. Every receptor here comes from a man aged 50-59 years who received an inactivated influenza vaccine.

For the CDR3, the DNA is TGCAGCGTAATCGGACAGGGGAACACTGAAGCTTTCTTT. This translates into CSVIGQGNTEAFF. J is TRBJ1-1 and V is TRBV29-1, with TRBD1 matching 8 bases. CDR1 is SQVTM, CDR2 ANQGSEA, per germline. The CDR3 consists of 13 residues. J was trimmed by 1 base and V by 6 bases; bases with no gene match: 4.

This clonotype was picked up many times. V is TRBV20-1 and J is TRBJ2-7; 8 bases are a match to TRBD1. This CDR3 has 15 residues. Germline CDR1 is DFQATT and CDR2 is SNEGSKA (reference sequence). Losses at the gene ends were 6 bases for V and 5 bases for J; bases not matched to a gene: 15. The CDR3 bases are TGCAGTGCCGGGGGTAGGACAGGGAATATCCACGAGCAGTACTTC. It encodes CSAGGRTGNIHEQYF.

This clonotype was observed a few times. V and J are TRBV9 and TRBJ2-1; 16 bases are a match to TRBD2. Germline trimming cut 4 bases from V and 7 bases from J; bases unmatched to any gene: 11. Germline CDR1 and CDR2: SGDLS and YYNGEE. This CDR3 is 18 amino acids long. The CDR3 loop reads CASSTGLAGGPIGNEQFF. CDR3 coding DNA: TGTGCCAGCAGCACGGGACTAGCGGGAGGGCCAATAGGAAATGAGCAGTTCTTC.

The chain is built from TRBV4-3 and TRBJ2-5, with D maybe TRBD2 (5 bases). CDR1 and CDR2 (germline): LGHNA, YSLEER. V was clipped by 0 bases and J by 4 bases, with 12 bases between them. This CDR3 is 15 amino acids long. The CDR3 region has the DNA TGCGCCAGCAGCCAAGAAGACATCCGGGGAGAGACCCAGTACTTC. Residues: CASSQEDIRGETQYF.

The chain is built from TRBV12-3 or TRBV12-4 and TRBJ2-1, with D possibly being TRBD2 (7 bases). Trimming cost V 5 bases and J 6 bases, with 23 bases left between them. This CDR3 has 17 amino acids. The CDR3 spells CASSDLVRGGWRNEQFF. For the CDR3, the DNA is TGTGCCAGCAGTGACCTTGTAAGGGGGGGCTGGCGCAATGAGCAGTTCTTC.

This clonotype was seen a handful of times. The chain carries TRBV7-8 and TRBJ1-3; tentatively, D is TRBD1 (5 bases). V lost 4 bases, J lost 3 bases, and 13 bases lay in between. The germline gives CDR1 SGHVS, CDR2 FQNEAQ. This CDR3 contains 15 residues. In nucleotides, the CDR3 is TGTGCCAGCAGCTCGCCCTTTAGGGGTGGAAACACCATATATTTT. This codes for CASSSPFRGGNTIYF.

A few counts support this clonotype. The rearrangement joins TRBV6-1 to TRBJ2-5; TRBD2 agrees at 15 bases. CDR3 length equals 17 residues. The V gene's germline CDR1 is MNHNS and CDR2 SASEGT. V lost 5 bases, J lost 5 bases, and 9 bases stayed unmatched. The CDR3 nucleotides read TGTGCCAGCAGTCCCGGGACTAGCGGGAGGTATTGGGAGACCCAGTACTTC. This translates into CASSPGTSGRYWETQYF.

This clonotype has more than one count but fewer than ten. The gene calls are TRBV11-2 and TRBJ1-1, with no clear D. Trimming cost V 0 bases and J 3 bases, with 5 bases left between them. The CDR3 runs to 13 residues. Germline assignment: CDR1 SGHAT and CDR2 FQNNGV. As DNA, the CDR3 is TGTGCCAGCAGCTTAGACGACTACACTGAAGCTTTCTTT. Amino acid sequence: CASSLDDYTEAFF.